What follows are 7 T cell receptor beta chains derived from one specimen sequenced in a study of T-cell memory formation after mild COVID-19. In TCRdb, the 5' RACE reads were re-called with MiXCR into one record per CDR3 protein. Here the sample spans 560,000 or so distinct CDR3 sequences, 17% being singletons. The sample was PBMCs or a T cell subset sorted from them (not recorded which). The receptors here all came from an adult woman who had mild COVID-19 (a few samples of this study predate the infection). Cell type and time point are not known.

The gene calls are TRBV30 and TRBJ2-6; D possibly corresponds to TRBD1 (5 bases). Trimming took 5 bases from V and 1 from J, leaving 6 bases between them. This CDR3 spans 13 amino acids. Germline V gives CDR1 GTSNPN, CDR2 SVGIG (reference sequence). The CDR3 sequence: CAWRQSGANVLTF. The CDR3 bases are TGTGCCTGGCGACAGTCTGGGGCCAACGTCCTGACTTTC.

This clonotype was seen only a few times. V gene TRBV7-2 combines with J gene TRBJ2-2; 9 nucleotides line up with TRBD1. Trimming cost V 5 bases and J 5 bases; bases outside gene matches: 6. This CDR3 has 15 residues. Looked up from germline, CDR1 is SGHTA and CDR2 is FQGNSA. The CDR3 region has the DNA TGTGCCAGCAGCGACAACAGGGGGCGTACCGGGGAGCTGTTTTTT. This gives the protein CASSDNRGRTGELFF.

J is TRBJ2-3 and V is TRBV7-7, with a possible D match to TRBD2 (6 bases). The CDR3 length is 13 residues. V lost 8 bases and J lost 2, with 11 bases in between. The germline gives CDR1 SSHAT, CDR2 FNYEAQ (reference sequence). The CDR3 DNA sequence: TGTGCCAGCGCGGCGGGAAACACAGATACGCAGTATTTT. Amino acids: CASAAGNTDTQYF.

J is TRBJ2-7 and V is TRBV3-1; unclear D gene. The V end was cut by 1 base, the J end by 3 bases, with 13 bases between. Germline V gene data show CDR1 as LGHDT and CDR2 as YNNKEL (reference sequence). This CDR3 has 15 residues. The CDR3 coding sequence is TGTGCCAGCAGCCAAGGCGGCAGGCAACGCTACGAGCAGTACTTC. Translating gives CASSQGGRQRYEQYF.

In this sample, this clonotype turned up once. V gene TRBV24-1 combines with J gene TRBJ2-2; D gene ambiguous. Deletions cut 4 bases from V and 6 bases from J, with 8 bases between. Germline CDR1 and CDR2: KGHDR and SFDVKD. CDR3 length equals 13 residues. As DNA, the CDR3 is TGTGCCACCAGTGAAGGCGGTGCCGGGGAGCTGTTTTTT. It codes for CATSEGGAGELFF.

The V and J genes are TRBV6-6 and TRBJ1-5; the D gene is possibly TRBD1 (6 bases). Looked up from germline, CDR1 is MNHNY and CDR2 is SVGAGI (reference sequence). V shed 7 bases and J shed 3 bases, with 16 bases lying between them. This CDR3 comprises 15 residues. The CDR3 DNA reads TGTGCCAGCACAGTGGACGGGGGCCCCAATCAGCCCCAGCATTTT. Translated, it gives CASTVDGGPNQPQHF.

Only a few counts were recorded for this clonotype. V gene TRBV6-2 or TRBV6-3 combines with J gene TRBJ1-5; D is possibly TRBD1 (5 bases). V gave up 2 bases and J gave up 2 bases, with 13 bases separating them. The CDR3 contains 16 residues. Germline V gene data show CDR1 as MNHEY and CDR2 as SVGEGT. This CDR3 is CASSYGGARRNQPQHF. CDR3 DNA: TGTGCCAGCAGTTACGGAGGGGCGAGGCGCAATCAGCCCCAGCATTTT.